These 22 T cell receptor beta chains came from one sample sequenced in a study of blood T cells in healthy people across ages. The second PCR ran about 7 to 12 cycles with a sample-barcoded 5' primer and J-beta primers. Using its own MiXCR run on the 5' RACE reads, TCRdb lists one record per CDR3 protein. The repertoire holds 1.5 million or so distinct CDR3 sequences, with approximately 43% as singletons. The sequencing sample was made of blood. These receptors were collected from a woman between 18 and 29 years old in good health.

The rearrangement uses TRBV6-2 or TRBV6-3 and TRBJ2-1; 10 bases agree with TRBD1. Germline CDR1 reads MNHEY; CDR2 reads SVGEGT. This CDR3 is built from 17 residues. V trimming: 7 bases; J trimming: 0 bases; junction bases outside the gene matches: 9. CDR3 DNA sequence: TGTGCCAGCATCAAGACAGGGGGCCACATCTCCTACAATGAGCAGTTCTTC. This sequence encodes CASIKTGGHISYNEQFF.

The chain employs TRBV20-1 and TRBJ1-6; D remains ambiguous. The germline V gene encodes CDR1 DFQATT and CDR2 SNEGSKA (reference sequence). The CDR3 is made up of 12 amino acids. The V end was cut by 2 bases, the J end by 7 bases, with 6 bases between. CDR3 nucleotides: TGCAGTGCTAGACAGGACAATTCACCCCTCCACTTT. Translating it yields CSARQDNSPLHF.

This chain joins TRBV20-1 and TRBJ2-1; TRBD2 matches 8 bases. The germline gives CDR1 DFQATT, CDR2 SNEGSKA (reference sequence). This CDR3 spans 15 amino acids. The trim removed 1 base at V and 2 bases at J, leaving 4 bases unmatched. CDR3 sequence (DNA): TGCAGTGCTAGAGCAGGACTAGCCCCCTACAATGAGCAGTTCTTC. Its translation: CSARAGLAPYNEQFF.

Only a few counts were recorded for this clonotype. The chain has TRBV29-1 and TRBJ2-6; TRBD1 might be the D (6 bases). This CDR3 region has 17 residues. The germline gives CDR1 SQVTM, CDR2 ANQGSEA. V was clipped by 2 bases and J by 0 bases, with 14 bases between them. The CDR3 DNA is TGCAGCGTTGAAATTAGTCAGGGGATCTCTGGGGCCAACGTCCTGACTTTC. Its protein product is CSVEISQGISGANVLTF.

The chain uses TRBV20-1 and TRBJ2-3; 11 bases align to TRBD2. J lost 4 bases, V lost 6 bases, and 9 bases had no gene match. CDR3 length equals 15 residues. Germline CDR1 reads DFQATT; CDR2 reads SNEGSKA (reference sequence). CDR3 residues: CSAPSTSGVSDTQYF. The CDR3 bases are TGCAGTGCCCCCTCGACTAGCGGGGTTTCAGATACGCAGTATTTT.

V usage is TRBV7-8 and J usage is TRBJ1-5; 8 bases match TRBD1. This CDR3 comprises 16 residues. Per the germline V gene, CDR1 is SGHVS and CDR2 is FQNEAQ. V lost 2 bases to trimming and J lost 4 bases; unmatched junction nucleotides: 7. CDR3: CASSLLQGARNQPQHF. The CDR3 region has the DNA TGTGCCAGCAGCTTACTTCAGGGGGCGAGGAATCAGCCCCAGCATTTT.

This clonotype was seen a few times. The chain is built from TRBV7-2 and TRBJ2-2; a weak D match, TRBD2 (6 bases). This CDR3 is 14 amino acids long. Deletions cut 1 base from V and 5 bases from J, with 8 bases between. The germline V gene encodes CDR1 SGHTA and CDR2 FQGNSA. The CDR3 protein is CASSLVAGTGELFF. The CDR3 region has the DNA TGTGCCAGCAGCTTAGTGGCGGGAACCGGGGAGCTGTTTTTT. The full variable domain, with the rest looked up from reference TRBV7-2 and TRBJ2-2, is GAGVSQSPSNKVTEKGKDVELRCDPISGHTALYWYRQSLGQGLEFLIYFQGNSAPDKSGLPSDRFSAERTGGSVSTLTIQRTQQEDSAVYLCASSLVAGTGELFFGEGSRLTVL.

The chain links TRBV24-1 to TRBJ1-5, with a weak D call TRBD1 (6 bases). V was shortened by 6 bases and J by 4 bases, with 18 bases between the two germline ends. Germline V gene data show CDR1 as KGHDR and CDR2 as SFDVKD. This CDR3 is 16 amino acids long. The chain's CDR3 is CATSPRGQGTNQPQHF. The CDR3 DNA reads TGTGCCACCAGTCCCAGAGGGCAGGGGACTAATCAGCCCCAGCATTTT.

In its sample, this clonotype was seen a few times. The CDR3 here is CASSLGGGPLAKNIQYF. CDR3 in DNA: TGTGCCAGCAGCTTAGGAGGGGGCCCACTAGCCAAAAACATTCAGTACTTC. This sequence joins TRBV7-9 and TRBJ2-4, with 7 positions matching TRBD1. The CDR3 loop spans 17 amino acids. Germline CDR1 reads SEHNR; CDR2 reads FQNEAQ (reference sequence). The trim removed 1 base at V and 0 bases at J, leaving 6 bases unmatched.

The J gene is TRBJ2-5, the V gene TRBV7-8, with D unclear. Per the germline V gene, CDR1 is SGHVS and CDR2 is FQNEAQ. With 1 base removed from V and 11 bases from J, the gap between germline ends came to 14 bases. The CDR3 has 13 residues. CDR3 DNA: TGTGCCAGCAGCTTAGATGACGCTAATGAGCAGTACTTC. Protein sequence: CASSLDDANEQYF.

This clonotype was observed a handful of times. The chain uses TRBV20-1 and TRBJ1-5; D ambiguous. Germline V lookup: CDR1 DFQATT, CDR2 SNEGSKA (reference sequence). CDR3 size: 14 residues. Trimming took 4 bases from V and 3 from J, leaving 13 bases between them. CDR3 DNA sequence: TGCAGTGCTATAAGCAGCCTAATCAATCAGCCCCAGCATTTT. The encoded protein is CSAISSLINQPQHF.

There are a few counts of this clonotype. The chain recombines TRBV27 with TRBJ1-1, with D unclear. The CDR3 covers 17 residues. Germline V lookup: CDR1 MNHEY, CDR2 SMNVEV (reference sequence). The V and J ends lost 4 bases and 1 base respectively, with 19 bases between them. The chain's CDR3 is CASSSNDRVRPNTEAFF. The CDR3, as DNA: TGTGCCAGCAGTTCCAACGACCGAGTGAGGCCGAACACTGAAGCTTTCTTT.

This chain connects TRBV3-1 to TRBJ2-7, with 9 bases aligning to TRBD1. The end of the DNA aligns better with TRBJ2-5, so the J call may be wrong. This CDR3 is 16 amino acids long. Germline loops: CDR1 LGHDT, CDR2 YNNKEL (reference sequence). This CDR3 is CASSQEGTGWGETQYF. The CDR3 DNA sequence: TGTGCCAGCAGCCAAGAGGGGACAGGGTGGGGAGAGACCCAGTACTTC.

On this clonotype: The junction and the germline gene differ at one end; a read error may be behind it. This sequence joins TRBV20-1 and TRBJ2-7; the D gene is possibly TRBD2 (6 bases). Germline V lookup: CDR1 DFQATT, CDR2 SNEGSKA (reference sequence). The CDR3 extends over 11 amino acids. The CDR3 region has the DNA TGCGGTGCAATCCTAGCGAGGGAGCAGTACTTC. This codes for CGAILAREQYF.

The chain employs TRBV3-1 and TRBJ2-7; D possibly corresponds to TRBD1 (6 bases). Trimming took 10 bases from V and 4 from J, leaving 17 bases between them. The CDR3 totals 13 residues. The germline CDR1 and CDR2 sequences are LGHDT and YNNKEL (reference sequence). The CDR3 DNA reads as TGTGCCACCCGGAGGACAGAGGGTTACGAGCAGTACTTC. It is translated as CATRRTEGYEQYF.

This clonotype has only a few counts. The J gene is TRBJ2-5, the V gene TRBV7-2; a possible D gene is TRBD2 (5 bases). Germline lookup yields CDR1 SGHTA and CDR2 FQGNSA. The CDR3 has 16 amino acids. Trimming took off 1 base at V and 1 base at J, with 13 bases between the two ends. CDR3 region: CASSLVERSFQETQYF. The CDR3 DNA follows: TGTGCCAGCAGCTTAGTTGAGCGGAGTTTCCAAGAGACCCAGTACTTC.

The rearrangement joins TRBV7-2 to TRBJ2-7; no reliable D call. CDR3 length: 12 residues. Germline-derived CDR1 and CDR2 are SGHTA and FQGNSA. V was cut by 7 bases and J by 2 bases, with 9 bases left in between. The CDR3 region is CASTEHAYEQYF. CDR3 nucleotide sequence: TGTGCCAGCACCGAACACGCCTACGAGCAGTACTTC.

The chain links TRBV6-2 or TRBV6-3 to TRBJ2-7; the D gene is possibly TRBD1 (5 bases). There are 14 residues in the CDR3. Trimming left V 2 bases short and J 6 bases short, with 14 bases between. CDR1 is MNHEY, CDR2 SVGEGT, per germline. The CDR3, as DNA: TGTGCCAGCAGTTACGTACAGGAAGGACGCGAGCAGTACTTC. This translates into CASSYVQEGREQYF.

In its sample, this clonotype was seen a few times. The rearrangement joins TRBV6-5 to TRBJ2-1, with D maybe TRBD2 (7 bases). The CDR3 has 13 amino acids. Per the germline V gene, CDR1 is MNHEY and CDR2 is SVGAGI. V lost 7 bases and J lost 8, with 15 bases in between. CDR3 amino acids: CASTKSGGDEQFF. DNA for the CDR3: TGTGCCAGCACGAAATCGGGGGGCGATGAGCAGTTCTTC.

This sequence joins TRBV12-3 or TRBV12-4 and TRBJ2-5; D is unclear. The J call may be faulty, since TRBJ2-7 better matches the DNA end. CDR3 size: 13 residues. CDR3 DNA: TGTGCCAGTGGGTCAAGGAAGACCTACGAGCAGTACTTC. It specifies CASGSRKTYEQYF.

This clonotype has just a few counts. The chain has TRBV3-1 and TRBJ2-7, with no clear D. The CDR3 is 15 residues long. Germline V gene sequence: CDR1 LGHDT, CDR2 YNNKEL (reference sequence). Trimming took off 1 base at V and 5 bases at J, with 15 bases between the two ends. The CDR3 bases are TGTGCCAGCAGCCAAGTGAATCTGGGGTTCCACGAGCAGTACTTC. This sequence encodes CASSQVNLGFHEQYF.

V gene TRBV27 combines with J gene TRBJ1-1; the D gene is possibly TRBD1 (5 bases). Germline-derived CDR1 and CDR2 are MNHEY and SMNVEV (reference sequence). V lost 2 bases and J lost 6, with 10 bases in between. The CDR3 length is 13 residues. Here the CDR3 DNA reads TGTGCCAGCAGTTTAATGGTGGGGGCTGAAGCTTTCTTT. Residues: CASSLMVGAEAFF.